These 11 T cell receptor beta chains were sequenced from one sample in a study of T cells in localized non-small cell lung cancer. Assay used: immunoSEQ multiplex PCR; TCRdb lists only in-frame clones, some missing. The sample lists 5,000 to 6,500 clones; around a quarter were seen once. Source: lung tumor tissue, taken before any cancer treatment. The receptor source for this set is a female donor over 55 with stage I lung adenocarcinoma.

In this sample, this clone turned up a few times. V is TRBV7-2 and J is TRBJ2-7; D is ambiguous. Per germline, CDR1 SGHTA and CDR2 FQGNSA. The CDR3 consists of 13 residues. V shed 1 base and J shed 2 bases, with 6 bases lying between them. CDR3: CASSLGRAYEQYF. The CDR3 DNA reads TGTGCCAGCAGCTTAGGCAGAGCCTACGAGCAGTACTTC. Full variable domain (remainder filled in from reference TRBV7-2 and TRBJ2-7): GAGVSQSPSNKVTEKGKDVELRCDPISGHTALYWYRQSLGQGLEFLIYFQGNSAPDKSGLPSDRFSAERTGGSVSTLTIQRTQQEDSAVYLCASSLGRAYEQYFGPGTRLTVT.

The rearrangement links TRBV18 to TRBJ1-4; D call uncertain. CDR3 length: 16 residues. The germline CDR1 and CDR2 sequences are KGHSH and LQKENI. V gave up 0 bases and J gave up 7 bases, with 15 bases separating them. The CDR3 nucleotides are TGTGCCAGCTCACCACCGAACAAACCTGGGCGTGAAAAACTGTTTTTT. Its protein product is CASSPPNKPGREKLFF.

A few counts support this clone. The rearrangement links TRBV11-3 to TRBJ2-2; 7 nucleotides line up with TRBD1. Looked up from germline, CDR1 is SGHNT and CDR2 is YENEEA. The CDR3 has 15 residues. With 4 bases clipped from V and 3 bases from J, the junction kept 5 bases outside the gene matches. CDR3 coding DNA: TGTGCCAGCAGCTCAGGGGGTGGCGACACCGGGGAGCTGTTTTTT. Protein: CASSSGGGDTGELFF.

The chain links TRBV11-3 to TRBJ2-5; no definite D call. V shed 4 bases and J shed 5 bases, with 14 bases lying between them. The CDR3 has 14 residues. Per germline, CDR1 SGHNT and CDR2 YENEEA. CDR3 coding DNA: TGTGCCAGCAGCTCCGGACCCACCAGGGAGACCCAGTACTTC. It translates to CASSSGPTRETQYF. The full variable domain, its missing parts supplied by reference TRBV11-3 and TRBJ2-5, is EAGVVQSPRYKIIEKKQPVAFWCNPISGHNTLYWYLQNLGQGPELLIRYENEEAVDDSQLPKDRFSAERLKGVDSTLKIQPAELGDSAVYLCASSSGPTRETQYFGPGTRLLVL.

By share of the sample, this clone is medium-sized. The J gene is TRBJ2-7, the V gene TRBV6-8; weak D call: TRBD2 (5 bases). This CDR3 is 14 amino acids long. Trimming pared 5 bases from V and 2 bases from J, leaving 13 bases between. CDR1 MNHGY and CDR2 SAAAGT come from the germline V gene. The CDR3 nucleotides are TGTGCCAGCAGTGCAGAGGGATCTACCTACGAGCAGTACTTC. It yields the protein CASSAEGSTYEQYF.

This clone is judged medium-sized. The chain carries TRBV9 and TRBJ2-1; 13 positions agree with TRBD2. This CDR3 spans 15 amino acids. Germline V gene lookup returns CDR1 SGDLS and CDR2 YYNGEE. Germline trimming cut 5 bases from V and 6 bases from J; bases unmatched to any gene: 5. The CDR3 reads CASRLTSGRSNEQFF. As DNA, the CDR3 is TGTGCCAGCAGATTGACTAGCGGGAGGAGCAATGAGCAGTTCTTC. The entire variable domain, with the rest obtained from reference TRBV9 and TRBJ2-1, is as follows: DSGVTQTPKHLITATGQRVTLRCSPRSGDLSVYWYQQSLDQGLQFLIQYYNGEERAKGNILERFSAQQFPDLHSELNLSSLELGDSALYFCASRLTSGRSNEQFFGPGTRLTVL.

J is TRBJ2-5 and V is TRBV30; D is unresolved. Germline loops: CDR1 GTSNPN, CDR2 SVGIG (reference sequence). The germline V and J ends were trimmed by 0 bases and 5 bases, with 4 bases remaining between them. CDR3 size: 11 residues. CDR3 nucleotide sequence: TGTGCCTGGAGTGTCGGGGAGACCCAGTACTTC. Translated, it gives CAWSVGETQYF.

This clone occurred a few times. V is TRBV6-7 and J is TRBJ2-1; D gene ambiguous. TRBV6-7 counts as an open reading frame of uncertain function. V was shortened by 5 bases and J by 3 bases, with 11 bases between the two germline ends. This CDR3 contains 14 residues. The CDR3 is CASSEVGSYNEQFF. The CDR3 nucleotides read TGTGCCAGCAGTGAAGTGGGTAGCTACAATGAGCAGTTCTTC.

The CDR3 here is CASSLLANTDTQYF. The CDR3 region has the DNA TGTGCCAGCAGTTTGCTAGCGAACACAGATACGCAGTATTTT. The rearrangement uses TRBV28 and TRBJ2-3; D might be TRBD2 (6 bases). Germline loops: CDR1 MDHEN, CDR2 SYDVKM. This CDR3 contains 14 residues. Trimming took off 3 bases at V and 2 bases at J, with 9 bases between the two ends.

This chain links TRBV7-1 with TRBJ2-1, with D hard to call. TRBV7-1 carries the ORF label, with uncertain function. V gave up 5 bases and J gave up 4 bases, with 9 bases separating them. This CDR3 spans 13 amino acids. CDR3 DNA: TGTGCCAGCAGCCCGGGCCGGTACAATGAGCAGTTCTTC. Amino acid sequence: CASSPGRYNEQFF.

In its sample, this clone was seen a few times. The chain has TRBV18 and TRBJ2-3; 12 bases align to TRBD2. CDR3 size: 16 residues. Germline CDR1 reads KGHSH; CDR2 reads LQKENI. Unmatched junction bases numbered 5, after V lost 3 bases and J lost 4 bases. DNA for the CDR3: TGTGCCAGCTCACCCCCCCTAGCGGGAGGGTCAGATACGCAGTATTTT. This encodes CASSPPLAGGSDTQYF.